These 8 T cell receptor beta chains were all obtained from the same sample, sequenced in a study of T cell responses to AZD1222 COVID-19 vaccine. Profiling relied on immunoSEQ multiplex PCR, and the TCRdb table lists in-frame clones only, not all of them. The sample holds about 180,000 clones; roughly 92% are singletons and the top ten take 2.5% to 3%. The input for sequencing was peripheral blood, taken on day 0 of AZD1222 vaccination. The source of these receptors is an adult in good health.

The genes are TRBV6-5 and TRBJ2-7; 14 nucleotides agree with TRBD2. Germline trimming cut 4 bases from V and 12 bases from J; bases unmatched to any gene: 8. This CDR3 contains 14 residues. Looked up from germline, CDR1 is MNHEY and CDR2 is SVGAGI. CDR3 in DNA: TGTGCCAGCAGTTTAGCCGGGACTAGCGGGAGTCTGTACTTC. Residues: CASSLAGTSGSLYF.

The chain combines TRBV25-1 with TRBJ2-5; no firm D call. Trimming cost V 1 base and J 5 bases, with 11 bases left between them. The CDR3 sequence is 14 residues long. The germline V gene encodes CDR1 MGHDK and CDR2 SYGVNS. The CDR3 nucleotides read TGTGCCAGCAGTGAATCCCCCATCGGGGAGACCCAGTACTTC. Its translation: CASSESPIGETQYF.

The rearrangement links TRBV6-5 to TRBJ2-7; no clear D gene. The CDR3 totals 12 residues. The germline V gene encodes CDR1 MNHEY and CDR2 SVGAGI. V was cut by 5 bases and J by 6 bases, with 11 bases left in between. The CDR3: CASSILGGEQYF. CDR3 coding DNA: TGTGCCAGCAGTATCCTCGGTGGCGAGCAGTACTTC.

CDR3 in amino acids: CASSLILAGARDGELFF. CDR3 nucleotides: TGCGCCAGCAGCTTGATATTAGCGGGAGCTAGAGACGGGGAGCTGTTTTTT. The chain has TRBV5-1 and TRBJ2-2, with 9 bases that match TRBD2. The germline V gene has CDR1 SGHRS and CDR2 YFSETQ. This CDR3 is built from 17 residues. Trimming took 1 base from V and 7 from J; bases not matched to a gene: 11.

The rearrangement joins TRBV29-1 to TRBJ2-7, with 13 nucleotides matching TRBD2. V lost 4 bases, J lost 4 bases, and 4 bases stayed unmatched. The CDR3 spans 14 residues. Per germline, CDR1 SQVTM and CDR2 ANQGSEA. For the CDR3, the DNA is TGCAGCGTTGTACTAGCGGGAGGGAGGTACGAGCAGTACTTC. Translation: CSVVLAGGRYEQYF.

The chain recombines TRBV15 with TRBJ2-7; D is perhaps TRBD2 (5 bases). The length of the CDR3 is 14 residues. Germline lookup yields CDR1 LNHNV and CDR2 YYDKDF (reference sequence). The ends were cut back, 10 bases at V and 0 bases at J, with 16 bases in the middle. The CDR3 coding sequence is TGTGCCATCAAACTAGACCCAAGCTCCTACGAGCAGTACTTC. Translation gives CAIKLDPSSYEQYF.

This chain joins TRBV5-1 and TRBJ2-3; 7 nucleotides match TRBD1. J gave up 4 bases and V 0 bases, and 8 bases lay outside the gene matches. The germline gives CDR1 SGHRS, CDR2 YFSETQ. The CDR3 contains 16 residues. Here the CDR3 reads CASSLVPRQGPDTQYF. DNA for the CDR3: TGCGCCAGCAGCTTGGTCCCAAGACAGGGTCCAGATACGCAGTATTTT.

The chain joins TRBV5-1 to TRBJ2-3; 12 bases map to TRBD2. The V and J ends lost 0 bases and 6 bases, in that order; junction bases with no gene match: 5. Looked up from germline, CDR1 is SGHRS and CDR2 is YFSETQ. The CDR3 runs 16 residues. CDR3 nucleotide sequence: TGCGCCAGCAGCTTGGAACTAGCGGGAGGAGTTGATACGCAGTATTTT. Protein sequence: CASSLELAGGVDTQYF.